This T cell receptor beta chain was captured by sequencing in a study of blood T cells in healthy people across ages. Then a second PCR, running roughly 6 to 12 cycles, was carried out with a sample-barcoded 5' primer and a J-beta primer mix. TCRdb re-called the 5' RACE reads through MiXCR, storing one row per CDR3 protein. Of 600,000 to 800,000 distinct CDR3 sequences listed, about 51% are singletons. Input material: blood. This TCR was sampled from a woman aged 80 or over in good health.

The CDR3 sequence is CASSPHGQGDQPQHF. For the CDR3, the DNA is TGTGCCAGCAGTCCCCATGGACAGGGCGATCAGCCCCAGCATTTT. This sequence joins TRBV6-6 and TRBJ1-5, with 8 bases aligning to TRBD1. The CDR3 is 15 residues long. V lost 5 bases and J lost 5; bases outside the gene matches: 8. Germline lookup yields CDR1 MNHNY and CDR2 SVGAGI (reference sequence).